This T cell receptor beta chain was found in a study of blood T cells in healthy people across ages. The sample holds a few counts of this clonotype. What it recognizes is unknown. Next came a second PCR, run for 7 to 11 cycles, which used a sample-barcoded 5' primer along with a J-beta primer mix. Via MiXCR, TCRdb re-called the 5' RACE reads, giving one row per CDR3 protein. The table shows more than 650,000 distinct CDR3 sequences, with over 20% occurring only once. There are 14 residues in the CDR3. The germline CDR1 and CDR2 sequences are SGHTA and FQGNSA. The J segment lost 4 bases and the V segment lost 5 bases, leaving 3 bases of the junction unmatched. The authors drew about 10 milliliters of peripheral blood from each donor. Isolated PBMCs totaled at least 6.5 million in each sample. Findings and caveats of the study: Not knowing donor CMV status may have confounded expanded clonotype changes. Unsorted PBMC input precluded a conclusive naive versus antigen-experienced comparison.

The sample taken for sequencing was blood. This chain connects TRBV7-2 to TRBJ2-7; 12 nucleotides line up with TRBD2. The clonotype was recovered from a man between 65 and 85 years old in good health. CDR3 DNA sequence: TGTGCCAGCAGCCGGACTAGCGGGACTTACGAGCAGTACGTC. This codes for CASSRTSGTYEQYV.